The present T cell receptor beta chain was sequenced within a study of cytomegalovirus exposure and HLA in healthy donors. Study-wide results and caveats: Among CMV-associated TCR beta chains, most appeared HLA-restricted in a later analysis. After further analysis at a later stage, under 20,000 TCR beta sequences were associated with HLA alleles at 0.05 false discovery rate.

This CDR3 comprises 14 residues. Looked up from germline, CDR1 is LNHDA and CDR2 is SQIVND (reference sequence). V lost 6 bases, J lost 4 bases, and 13 bases lay in between. To note about this clone: The target antigen is unknown.

The PCR was carried out with 60 Vbeta primers and 13 Jbeta primers. Here immunoSEQ multiplex PCR was the method, and the copy in TCRdb shows in-frame clones only, minus some. The table shows 120,000 to 150,000 clones, with over 70% occurring only once. The sequence came from a male donor in good health and CMV-seronegative. The chain is built from TRBV19 and TRBJ1-5; D possibly corresponds to TRBD1 (5 bases). Material for sequencing was PBMCs. The CDR3 DNA follows: TGTGCCAGTAGGGATGGCGGGGGTAATCAGCCCCAGCATTTT. Translated: CASRDGGGNQPQHF.